Described below is a single T cell receptor beta chain sequence and its context. Its antigen is undetermined. The DNA input per sorted-subset replicate PCR was roughly 0.2 ug, corresponding to 28,000 or so T cell genomes. The assay was immunoSEQ multiplex PCR, and TCRdb's table has in-frame clones only and misses some. The repertoire holds 2.5 million or so clones, with just over 90% as singletons. This sample is part of a study of shared clonotypes between healthy human individuals. Overall study: CD4 naive and CD4 memory each took three plates per donor, while CD8 naive took two and CD8 memory one. General study results and limits: In several donors, about 5% of naive CD4 clonotypes appeared in common.

The CDR3 is 12 residues long. The germline V gene encodes CDR1 SQVTM and CDR2 ANQGSEA. The V gene lost 4 bases and the J gene lost 4 bases, with 10 bases spanning the gap. The specimen sequenced was naive CD4+ T cells sorted from blood. Subset indicated: CD45RA+ positively selected. V gene TRBV29-1 combines with J gene TRBJ2-5, with D possibly matching TRBD1 (6 bases). This receptor was obtained from a man between 18 and 29 years old in good health. CDR3 in amino acids: CSVGPGAETQYF. DNA of the CDR3: TGCAGCGTTGGGCCAGGGGCAGAGACCCAGTACTTC.